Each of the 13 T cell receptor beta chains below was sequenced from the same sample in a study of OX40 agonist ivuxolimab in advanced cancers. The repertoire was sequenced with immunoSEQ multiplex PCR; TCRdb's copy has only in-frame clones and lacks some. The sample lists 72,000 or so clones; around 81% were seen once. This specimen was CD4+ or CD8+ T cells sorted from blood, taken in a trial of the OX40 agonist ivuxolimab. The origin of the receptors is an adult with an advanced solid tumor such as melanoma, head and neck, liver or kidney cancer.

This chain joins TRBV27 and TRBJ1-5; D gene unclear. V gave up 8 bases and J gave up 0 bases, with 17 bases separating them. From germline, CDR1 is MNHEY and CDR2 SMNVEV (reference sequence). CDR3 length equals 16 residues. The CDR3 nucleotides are TGTGCCAGCCAATTCTCAGCCCGCAATAGCAATCAGCCCCAGCATTTT. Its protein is CASQFSARNSNQPQHF.

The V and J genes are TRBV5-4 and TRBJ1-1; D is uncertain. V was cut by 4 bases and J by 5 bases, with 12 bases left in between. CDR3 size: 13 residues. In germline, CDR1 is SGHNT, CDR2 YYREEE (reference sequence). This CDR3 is CASSLDGQTEAFF. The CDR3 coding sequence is TGTGCCAGCAGCCTCGACGGGCAAACTGAAGCTTTCTTT.

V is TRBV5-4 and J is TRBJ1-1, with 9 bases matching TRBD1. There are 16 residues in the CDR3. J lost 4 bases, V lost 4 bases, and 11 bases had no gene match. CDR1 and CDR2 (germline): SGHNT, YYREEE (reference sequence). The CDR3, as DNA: TGTGCCAGCAGCCGGTCACGGACAGGGGTAGGCACTGAAGCTTTCTTT. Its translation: CASSRSRTGVGTEAFF.

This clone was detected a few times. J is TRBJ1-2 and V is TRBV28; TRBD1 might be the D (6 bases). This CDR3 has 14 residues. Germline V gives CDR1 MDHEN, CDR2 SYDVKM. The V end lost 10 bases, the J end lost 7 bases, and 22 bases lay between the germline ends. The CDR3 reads CATALGGASGGYTF. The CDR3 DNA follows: TGTGCCACTGCACTGGGGGGCGCTTCGGGTGGCTACACCTTC.

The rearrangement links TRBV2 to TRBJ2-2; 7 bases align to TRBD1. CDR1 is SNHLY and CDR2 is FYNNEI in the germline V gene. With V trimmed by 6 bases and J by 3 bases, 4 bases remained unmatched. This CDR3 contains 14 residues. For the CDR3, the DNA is TGTGCCAGCAGGGGGCAGGGGGACACCGGGGAGCTGTTTTTT. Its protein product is CASRGQGDTGELFF. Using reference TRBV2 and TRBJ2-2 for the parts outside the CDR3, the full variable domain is EPEVTQTPSHQVTQMGQEVILRCVPISNHLYFYWYRQILGQKVEFLVSFYNNEISEKSEIFDDQFSVERPDGSNFTLKIRSTKLEDSAMYFCASRGQGDTGELFFGEGSRLTVL.

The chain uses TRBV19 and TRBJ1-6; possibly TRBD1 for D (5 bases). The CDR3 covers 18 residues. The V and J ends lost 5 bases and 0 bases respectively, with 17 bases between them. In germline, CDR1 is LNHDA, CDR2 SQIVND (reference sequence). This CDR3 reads CASSFSGALSSYNSPLHF. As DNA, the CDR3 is TGTGCCAGTAGTTTCTCCGGGGCCCTCAGCTCCTATAATTCACCCCTCCACTTT.

The CDR3 DNA follows: TGCAGCGGGACCCCGGGTGACACTGAAGCTTTCTTT. Amino acids: CSGTPGDTEAFF. The chain joins TRBV29-1 to TRBJ1-1; D unresolved. The germline V gene has CDR1 SQVTM and CDR2 ANQGSEA. The CDR3 is 12 amino acids. With 7 bases removed from V and 3 bases from J, the gap between germline ends came to 12 bases.

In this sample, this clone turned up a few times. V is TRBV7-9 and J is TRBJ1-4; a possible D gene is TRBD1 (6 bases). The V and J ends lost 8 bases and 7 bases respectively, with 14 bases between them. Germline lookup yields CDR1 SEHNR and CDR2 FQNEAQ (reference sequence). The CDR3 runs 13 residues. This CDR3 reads CASARGIGEKLFF. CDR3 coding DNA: TGTGCCAGCGCCAGGGGAATCGGTGAAAAACTGTTTTTT.

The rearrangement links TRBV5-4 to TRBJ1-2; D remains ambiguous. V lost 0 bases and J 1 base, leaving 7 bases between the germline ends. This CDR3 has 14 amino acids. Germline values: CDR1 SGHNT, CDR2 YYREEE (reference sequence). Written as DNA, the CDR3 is TGTGCCAGCAGCTTGGGGCAGGATAACTATGGCTACACCTTC. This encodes CASSLGQDNYGYTF.

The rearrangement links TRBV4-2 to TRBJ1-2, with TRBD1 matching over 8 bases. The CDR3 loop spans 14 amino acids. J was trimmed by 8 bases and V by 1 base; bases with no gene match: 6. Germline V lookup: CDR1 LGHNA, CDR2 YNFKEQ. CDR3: CASSQAQGAQGYTF. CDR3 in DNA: TGTGCCAGCAGCCAAGCCCAGGGGGCGCAAGGCTACACCTTC.

The CDR3, as DNA: TGCGCCAGCAGCCCCACTCTCGGGGGTTTCGAAAAACTGTTTTTT. Its protein product is CASSPTLGGFEKLFF. The chain carries TRBV5-1 and TRBJ1-4; tentatively, D is TRBD1 (5 bases). Germline values: CDR1 SGHRS, CDR2 YFSETQ. The CDR3 contains 15 residues. With 4 bases removed from V and 8 bases from J, the gap between germline ends came to 18 bases.

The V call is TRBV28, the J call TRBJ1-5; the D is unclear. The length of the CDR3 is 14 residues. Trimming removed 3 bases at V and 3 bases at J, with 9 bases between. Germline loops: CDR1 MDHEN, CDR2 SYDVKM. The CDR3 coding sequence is TGTGCCAGCAGTTTGAATGGAGACAATCAGCCCCAGCATTTT. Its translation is CASSLNGDNQPQHF.

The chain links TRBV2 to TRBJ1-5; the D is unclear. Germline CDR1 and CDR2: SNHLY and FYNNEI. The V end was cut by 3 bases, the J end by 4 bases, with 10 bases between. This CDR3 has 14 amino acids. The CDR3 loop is CASSDRQNNQPQHF. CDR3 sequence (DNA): TGTGCCAGCAGTGATCGGCAGAATAATCAGCCCCAGCATTTT. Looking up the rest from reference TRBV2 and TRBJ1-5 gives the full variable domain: EPEVTQTPSHQVTQMGQEVILRCVPISNHLYFYWYRQILGQKVEFLVSFYNNEISEKSEIFDDQFSVERPDGSNFTLKIRSTKLEDSAMYFCASSDRQNNQPQHFGDGTRLSIL.